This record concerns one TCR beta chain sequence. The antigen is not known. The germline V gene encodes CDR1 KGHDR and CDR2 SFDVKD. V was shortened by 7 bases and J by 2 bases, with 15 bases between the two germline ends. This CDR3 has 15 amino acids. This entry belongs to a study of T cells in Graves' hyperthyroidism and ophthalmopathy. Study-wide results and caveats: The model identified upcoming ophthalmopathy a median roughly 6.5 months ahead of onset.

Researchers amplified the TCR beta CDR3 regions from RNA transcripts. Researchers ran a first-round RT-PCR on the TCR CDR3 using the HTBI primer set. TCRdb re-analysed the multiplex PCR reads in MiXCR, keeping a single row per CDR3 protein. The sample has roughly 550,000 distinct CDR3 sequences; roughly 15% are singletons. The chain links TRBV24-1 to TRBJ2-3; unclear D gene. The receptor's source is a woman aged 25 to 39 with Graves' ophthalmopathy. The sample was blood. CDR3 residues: CATSRRGDHTDTQYF. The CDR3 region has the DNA TGTGCCACCAGCCGGCGCGGTGATCACACAGATACGCAGTATTTT.